The entry that follows covers one TCR beta chain sequence. Its specificity is unknown. These data are taken from a study of cytomegalovirus exposure and HLA in healthy donors. Whole-study findings and limits: Listed as cytomegalovirus-associated were over 150 TCR beta chains. Specificity for CMV antigens was confirmed in vitro for three of the CMV-associated chains.

The protocol was immunoSEQ multiplex PCR, while the TCRdb copy is restricted to in-frame clones and leaves out a portion. The sample includes some 80,000 clones, approximately 96% seen only once; the top ten take approximately 1.4%. Separate from the approximately 670-subject first cohort, the roughly 120-subject validation cohort was the one that the donors belonged to. The TCR was taken from a young woman in good health and CMV-seronegative. Sequenced material: PBMCs.

The CDR3 coding sequence is TGCGCCAGCAGCTTGGCCACGGGTCAGCCCCAGCATTTT. It encodes CASSLATGQPQHF. The V and J genes are TRBV5-1 and TRBJ1-5; D is unclear. Germline CDR1 is SGHRS and CDR2 is YFSETQ. With 0 bases removed from V and 6 bases from J, the gap between germline ends came to 7 bases. The CDR3 runs 13 residues.